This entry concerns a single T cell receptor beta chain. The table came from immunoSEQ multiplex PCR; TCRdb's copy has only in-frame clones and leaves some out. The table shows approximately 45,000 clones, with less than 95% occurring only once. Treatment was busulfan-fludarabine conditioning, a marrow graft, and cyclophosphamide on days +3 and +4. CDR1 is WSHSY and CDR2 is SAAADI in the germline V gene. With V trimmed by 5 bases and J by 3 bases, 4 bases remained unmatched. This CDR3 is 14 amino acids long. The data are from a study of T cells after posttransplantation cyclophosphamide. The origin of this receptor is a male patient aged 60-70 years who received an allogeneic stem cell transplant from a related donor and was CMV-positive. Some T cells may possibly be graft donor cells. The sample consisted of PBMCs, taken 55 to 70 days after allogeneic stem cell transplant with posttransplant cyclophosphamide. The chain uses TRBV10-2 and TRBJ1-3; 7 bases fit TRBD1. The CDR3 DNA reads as TGCGCCAGCAGTCAATCAGGGGGTGGAAACACCATATATTTT. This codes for CASSQSGGGNTIYF.